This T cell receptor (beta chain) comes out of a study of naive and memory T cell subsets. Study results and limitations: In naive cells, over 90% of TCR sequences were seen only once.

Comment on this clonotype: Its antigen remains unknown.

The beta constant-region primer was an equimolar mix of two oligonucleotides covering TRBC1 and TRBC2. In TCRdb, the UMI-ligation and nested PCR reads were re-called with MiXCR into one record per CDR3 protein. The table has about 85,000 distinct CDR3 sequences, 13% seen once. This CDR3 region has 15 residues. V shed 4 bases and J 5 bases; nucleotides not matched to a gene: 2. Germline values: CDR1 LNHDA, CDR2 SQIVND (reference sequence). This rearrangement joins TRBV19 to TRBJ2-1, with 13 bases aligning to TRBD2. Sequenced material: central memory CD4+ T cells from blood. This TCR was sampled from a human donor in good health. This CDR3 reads CASSKLAGGNNEQFF. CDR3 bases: TGTGCCAGTAGTAAACTAGCGGGAGGGAACAATGAGCAGTTCTTC.